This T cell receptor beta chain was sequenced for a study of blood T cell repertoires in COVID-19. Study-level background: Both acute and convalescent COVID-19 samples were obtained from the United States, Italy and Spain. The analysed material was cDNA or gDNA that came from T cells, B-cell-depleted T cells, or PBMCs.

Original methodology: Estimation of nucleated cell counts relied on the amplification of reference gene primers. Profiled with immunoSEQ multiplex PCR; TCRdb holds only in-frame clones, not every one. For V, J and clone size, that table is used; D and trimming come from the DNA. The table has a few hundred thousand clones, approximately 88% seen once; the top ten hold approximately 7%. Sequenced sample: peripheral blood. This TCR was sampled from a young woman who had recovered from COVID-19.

The CDR3 region is CAWSEQGAYQPQHF. CDR3 nucleotides: TGTGCCTGGAGCGAGCAGGGGGCATACCAGCCCCAGCATTTT. This chain joins TRBV30 and TRBJ1-5; TRBD1 aligns across 8 bases. The germline gives CDR1 GTSNPN, CDR2 SVGIG (reference sequence). The CDR3 spans 14 residues. The V gene end was trimmed by 3 bases and the J gene end by 7 bases; junction bases not matched to a gene: 8.